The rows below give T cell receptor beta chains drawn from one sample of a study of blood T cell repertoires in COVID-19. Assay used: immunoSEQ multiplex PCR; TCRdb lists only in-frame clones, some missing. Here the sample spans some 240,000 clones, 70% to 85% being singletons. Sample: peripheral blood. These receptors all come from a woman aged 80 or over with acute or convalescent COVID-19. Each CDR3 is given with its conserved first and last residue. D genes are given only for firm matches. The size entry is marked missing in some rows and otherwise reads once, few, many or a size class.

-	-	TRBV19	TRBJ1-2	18	TGTGCCAGTAGTATACGTCCCCTGACAGGAGACTATAACTATGGCTACACCTTC	CASSIRPLTGDYNYGYTF
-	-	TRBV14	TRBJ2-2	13	TGTGCCAGCAGCCAACAGGCCGCCGGGGAGCTGTTTTTT	CASSQQAAGELFF
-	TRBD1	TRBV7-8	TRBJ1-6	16	TGTGCCAGCAGCTTGGGGGACAGGGGTTATAATTCACCCCTCCACTTT	CASSLGDRGYNSPLHF
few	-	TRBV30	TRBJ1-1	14	TGTGCCTGGAATATAGGGGCCGCGATTCCGATTGCTTTCTTT	CAWNIGAAIPIAFF
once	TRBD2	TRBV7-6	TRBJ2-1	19	TGTGCCAGCAGCTTAGAAACGGGAACTAGCGGGGGGACCTACAATGAGCAGTTCTTC	CASSLETGTSGGTYNEQFF
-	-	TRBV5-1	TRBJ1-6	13	TGCGCCAGCAGACAGGAAATTAATTCACCCCTCCACTTT	CASRQEINSPLHF
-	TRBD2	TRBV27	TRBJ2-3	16	TGTGCCAGCAGTTTATCGGAGCGGGGGGGCACAGATACGCAGTATTTT	CASSLSERGGTDTQYF
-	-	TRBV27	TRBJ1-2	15	TGTGCCAGCTATTCCCGGACAGCAGCTAACTATGGCTACACCTTC	CASYSRTAANYGYTF
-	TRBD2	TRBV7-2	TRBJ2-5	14	TGTGCCAGCAGCTGGGACTACCATCAAGAGACCCAGTACTTC	CASSWDYHQETQYF
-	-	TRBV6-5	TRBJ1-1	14	TGTGCCAGCAGGACGGGGGAGATGAACACTGAAGCTTTCTTT	CASRTGEMNTEAFF
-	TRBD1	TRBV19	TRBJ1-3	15	TGTGCCAGTAGTGCGCGACAGGGCCCTGGAAACACCATATATTTT	CASSARQGPGNTIYF
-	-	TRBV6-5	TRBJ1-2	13	TGTGCCAGCAGAGCCGGAGAACACTATGGCTACACCTTC	CASRAGEHYGYTF
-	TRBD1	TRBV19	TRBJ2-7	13	TGTGCCACCCGAGACAGGGGAGAAGGCGAGCAGTACTTC	CATRDRGEGEQYF
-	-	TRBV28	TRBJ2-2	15	TGTGCCAGCAGTTCGACACTCCCGAACACCGGGGAGCTGTTTTTT	CASSSTLPNTGELFF
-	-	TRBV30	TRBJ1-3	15	TGTGCCTGGGCGGGAAGGCCGACCTCTGGAAACACCATATATTTT	CAWAGRPTSGNTIYF
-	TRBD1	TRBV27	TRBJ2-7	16	TGTGCCAGCAGTTTAAAAGCCAGGGGGTATGCCTACGAGCAGTACTTC	CASSLKARGYAYEQYF
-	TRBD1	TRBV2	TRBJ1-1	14	TGTGCCAGCAGTGGGACAGGGTTGGGCACTGAAGCTTTCTTT	CASSGTGLGTEAFF
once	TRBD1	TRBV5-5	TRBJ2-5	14	TGTGCCAGCAGCTCCCCAGGGGGACAAGAGACCCAGTACTTC	CASSSPGGQETQYF
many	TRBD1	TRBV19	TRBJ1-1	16	TGTGCCAGTTCTATGGGCAGGGGGCGGATTAACACTGAAGCTTTCTTT	CASSMGRGRINTEAFF
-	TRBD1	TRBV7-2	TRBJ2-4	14	TGTGCCAGCAGCCCTGGACAGGGGGCACGAATTCAGTACTTC	CASSPGQGARIQYF
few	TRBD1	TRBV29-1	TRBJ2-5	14	TGCAGCGTTGCCGAGGGACAGGGGCGAGAGACCCAGTACTTC	CSVAEGQGRETQYF
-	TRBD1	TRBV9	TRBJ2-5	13	TGTGCCAGCAGCAAGGGACAGCAAGAGACCCAGTACTTC	CASSKGQQETQYF
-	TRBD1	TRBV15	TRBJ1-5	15	TGTGCCACCAGCAGCCAAACAGGGGGTTATCAGCCCCAGCATTTT	CATSSQTGGYQPQHF
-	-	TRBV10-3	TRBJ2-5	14	TGTGCCATCAGGAACCGGGACTCGGGAGAGACCCAGTACTTC	CAIRNRDSGETQYF
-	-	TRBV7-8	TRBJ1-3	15	TGTGCCAGCAGCAAAGGACACAACTCTGGAAACACCATATATTTT	CASSKGHNSGNTIYF
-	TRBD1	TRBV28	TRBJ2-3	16	TGTGCCAGCAGTCTCCTCTCCGGGACAGGGGAGATGTCGCAGTATTTT	CASSLLSGTGEMSQYF
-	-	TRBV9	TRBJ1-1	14	TGTGCCAGCAGCGCCGACAGACAGAGCACTGAAGCTTTCTTT	CASSADRQSTEAFF
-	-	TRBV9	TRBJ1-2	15	TGTGCCAGCAGCGTAGGGCCCCAGGCTAACTATGGCTACACCTTC	CASSVGPQANYGYTF
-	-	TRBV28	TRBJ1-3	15	TGTGCCAGCAGTCGGGGGGAGGGGGTAGAAAACACCATATATTTT	CASSRGEGVENTIYF
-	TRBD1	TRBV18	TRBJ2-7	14	TGTGCCAGCTCACCACTGGGACAGGGGTACGAGCAGTACTTC	CASSPLGQGYEQYF
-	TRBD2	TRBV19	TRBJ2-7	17	TGTGCCAGTAGTATACGGTCTAGCGGGGGTCCCTCCTACGAGCAGTACTTC	CASSIRSSGGPSYEQYF
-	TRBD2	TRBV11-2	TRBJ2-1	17	TGTGCCAGCAGACGAGAGATCCGGACTAGCGGTAACAATGAGCAGTTCTTC	CASRREIRTSGNNEQFF
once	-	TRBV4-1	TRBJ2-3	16	TGCGCCAGCAGCCAGGGAAGGGTCGGGGGCACAGATACGCAGTATTTT	CASSQGRVGGTDTQYF
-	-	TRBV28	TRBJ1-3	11	TGTGCCAGCCTCTCTGGAAACACCATATATTTT	CASLSGNTIYF
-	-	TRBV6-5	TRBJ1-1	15	TGTGCCAGCAGTTACTCGCGGGGGATGAACACTGAAGCTTTCTTT	CASSYSRGMNTEAFF
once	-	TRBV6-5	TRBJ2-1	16	TGTGCCAGCAGTTACAGCGCGGGGGCCTCCTACAATGAGCAGTTCTTC	CASSYSAGASYNEQFF
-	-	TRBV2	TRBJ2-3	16	TGTGCCAGCAGGCCTCAGGGTAGGGCTCTCACAGATACGCAGTATTTT	CASRPQGRALTDTQYF
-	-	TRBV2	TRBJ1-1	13	TGTGCCAGTAGAGGACAGATGAACACTGAAGCTTTCTTT	CASRGQMNTEAFF
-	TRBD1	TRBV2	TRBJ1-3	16	TGTGCCAGCAGTGAGGGGCAGGGGGCCGTCGGAAACACCATATATTTT	CASSEGQGAVGNTIYF
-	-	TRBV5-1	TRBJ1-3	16	TGCGCCAGCAGCCCGGCCGGAACAGGCGCCGGAAACACCATATATTTT	CASSPAGTGAGNTIYF
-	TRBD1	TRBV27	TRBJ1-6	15	TGTGCCAGCAGTTTAGGATTACAGGGGAATTCACCCCTCCACTTT	CASSLGLQGNSPLHF
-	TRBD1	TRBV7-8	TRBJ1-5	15	TGTGCCAGCAGCTTAGGCGTGGGGACAGATCAGCCCCAGCATTTT	CASSLGVGTDQPQHF
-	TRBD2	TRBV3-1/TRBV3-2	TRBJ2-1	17	TGTGCCAGCAGCCGGGTCATACTAGCGGGGGGCTACAATGAGCAGTTCTTC	CASSRVILAGGYNEQFF
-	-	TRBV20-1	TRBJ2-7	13	TGCAGTGCTAGTGTTGACACCTACTACGAGCAGTACTTC	CSASVDTYYEQYF
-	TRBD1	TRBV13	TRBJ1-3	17	TGTGCCAGCAGCACCCCCCTGGCAGGGGGCGTTGGAAACACCATATATTTT	CASSTPLAGGVGNTIYF
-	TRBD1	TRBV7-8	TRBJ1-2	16	TGTGCCAGCAGCTTAGCGACAGGGCGAGCTAACTATGGCTACACCTTC	CASSLATGRANYGYTF
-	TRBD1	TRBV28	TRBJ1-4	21	TGTGCCAGCAGTTTATCTATCCCAGGGACAGGGGGCGTGAATACTAATGAAAAACTGTTTTTT	CASSLSIPGTGGVNTNEKLFF
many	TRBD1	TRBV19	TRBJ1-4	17	TGTGCCAGTAGTATTGGTTTCATTGGGACAGGGCTCGGAAAACTGTTTTTT	CASSIGFIGTGLGKLFF
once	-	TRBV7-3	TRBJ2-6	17	TGTGCCAGCAGCTTAACTGCTACTACCTCTGGGGCCAACGTCCTGACTTTC	CASSLTATTSGANVLTF
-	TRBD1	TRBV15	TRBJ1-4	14	TGTGCCACCAGCAGAAAAACAGGGGCTGAAAAACTGTTTTTT	CATSRKTGAEKLFF
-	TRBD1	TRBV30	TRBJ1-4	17	TGTGCCTGGGGGACAGGAATCGGCGTGACAACTAATGAAAAACTGTTTTTT	CAWGTGIGVTTNEKLFF
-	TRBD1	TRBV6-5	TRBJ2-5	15	TGTGCCAGCAGCTCAAACAGGGGGCGCCAAGAGACCCAGTACTTC	CASSSNRGRQETQYF
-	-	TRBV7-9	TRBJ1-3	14	TGTGCCAGCAAAAAAAGGGAGGCTGGAAACACCATATATTTT	CASKKREAGNTIYF